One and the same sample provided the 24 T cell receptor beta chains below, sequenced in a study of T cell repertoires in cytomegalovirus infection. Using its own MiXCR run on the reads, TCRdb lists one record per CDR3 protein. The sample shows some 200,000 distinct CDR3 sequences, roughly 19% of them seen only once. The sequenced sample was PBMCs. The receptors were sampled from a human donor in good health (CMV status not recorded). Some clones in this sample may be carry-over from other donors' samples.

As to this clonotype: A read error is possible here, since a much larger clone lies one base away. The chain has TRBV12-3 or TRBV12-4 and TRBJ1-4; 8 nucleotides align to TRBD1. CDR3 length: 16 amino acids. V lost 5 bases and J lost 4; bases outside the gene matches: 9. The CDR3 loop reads CASSPGAGGVNEKLFF. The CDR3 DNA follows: TGTGCCAGCAGTCCTGGGGCAGGGGGCGTTAATGAAAAACTGTTTTTT.

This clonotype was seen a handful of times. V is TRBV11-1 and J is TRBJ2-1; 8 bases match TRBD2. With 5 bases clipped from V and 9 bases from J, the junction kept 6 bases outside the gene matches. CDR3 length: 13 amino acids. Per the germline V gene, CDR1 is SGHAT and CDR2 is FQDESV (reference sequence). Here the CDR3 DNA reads TGTGCCAGCAGCCAAGACACTAGCGGTGAGCAGTTCTTC. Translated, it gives CASSQDTSGEQFF.

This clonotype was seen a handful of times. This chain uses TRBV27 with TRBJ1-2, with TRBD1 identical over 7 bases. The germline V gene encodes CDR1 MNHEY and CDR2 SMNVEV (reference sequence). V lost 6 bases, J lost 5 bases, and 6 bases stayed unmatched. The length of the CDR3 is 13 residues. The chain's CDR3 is CASRQGLGYGYTF. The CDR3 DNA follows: TGTGCCAGCAGACAGGGGTTGGGGTATGGCTACACCTTC.

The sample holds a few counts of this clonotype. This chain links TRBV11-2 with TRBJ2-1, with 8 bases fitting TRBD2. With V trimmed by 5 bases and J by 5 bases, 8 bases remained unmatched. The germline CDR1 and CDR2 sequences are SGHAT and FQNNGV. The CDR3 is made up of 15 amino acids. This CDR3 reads CASSTRLARDNEQFF. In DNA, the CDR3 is TGTGCCAGCAGCACCCGACTAGCGCGGGACAATGAGCAGTTCTTC.

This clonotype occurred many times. CDR3 coding DNA: TGCGCCAGCAGTCAATCGTGTCAGGGCTCCTTCTACAATGAGCAGTTCTTC. As protein: CASSQSCQGSFYNEQFF. V is TRBV23-1 and J is TRBJ2-1; D is perhaps TRBD1 (5 bases). TRBV23-1 is placed among ORFs of uncertain function. Trimming removed 0 bases from V and 3 bases from J, with 15 bases in between. The CDR3 loop spans 17 amino acids.

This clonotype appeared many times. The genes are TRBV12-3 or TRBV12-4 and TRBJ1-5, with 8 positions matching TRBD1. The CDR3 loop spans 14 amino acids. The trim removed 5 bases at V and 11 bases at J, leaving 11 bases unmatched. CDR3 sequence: CASSLQGALGAQHF. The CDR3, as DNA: TGTGCCAGCAGTCTGCAGGGGGCCCTAGGAGCCCAGCATTTT.

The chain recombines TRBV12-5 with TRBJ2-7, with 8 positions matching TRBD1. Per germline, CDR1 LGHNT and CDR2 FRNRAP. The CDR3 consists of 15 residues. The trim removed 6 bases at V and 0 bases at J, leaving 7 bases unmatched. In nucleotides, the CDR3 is TGTGCTAGTGGGGACACGACAGGGGCCTCCTACGAGCAGTACTTC. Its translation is CASGDTTGASYEQYF.

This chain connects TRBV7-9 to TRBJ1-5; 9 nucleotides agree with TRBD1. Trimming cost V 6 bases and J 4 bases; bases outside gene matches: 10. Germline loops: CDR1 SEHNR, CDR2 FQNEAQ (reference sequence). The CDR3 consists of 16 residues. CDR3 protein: CASSSTGTGWNQPQHF. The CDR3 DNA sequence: TGTGCCAGCAGTTCGACCGGGACAGGGTGGAATCAGCCCCAGCATTTT.

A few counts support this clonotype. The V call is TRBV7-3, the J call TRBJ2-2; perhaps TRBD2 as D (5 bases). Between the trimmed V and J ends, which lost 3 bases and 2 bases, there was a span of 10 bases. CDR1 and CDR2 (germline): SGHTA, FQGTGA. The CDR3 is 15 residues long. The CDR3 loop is CASSFASLNTGELFF. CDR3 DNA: TGTGCCAGCAGCTTCGCTAGCCTTAACACCGGGGAGCTGTTTTTT.

The CDR3 nucleotides read TGTGCCAGCAGTGAAGGCCAGGGGGGTAACTATGGCTACACCTTC. Residues: CASSEGQGGNYGYTF. V usage is TRBV2 and J usage is TRBJ1-2, with 7 bases fitting TRBD1. The trim removed 1 base at V and 1 base at J, leaving 3 bases unmatched. The V gene's germline CDR1 is SNHLY and CDR2 FYNNEI. The CDR3 totals 15 residues.

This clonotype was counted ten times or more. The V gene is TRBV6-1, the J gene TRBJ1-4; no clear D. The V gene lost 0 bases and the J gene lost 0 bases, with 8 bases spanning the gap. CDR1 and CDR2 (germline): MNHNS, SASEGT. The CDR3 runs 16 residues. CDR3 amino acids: CASSEAGRTTNEKLFF. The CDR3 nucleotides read TGTGCCAGCAGTGAAGCTGGACGGACAACTAATGAAAAACTGTTTTTT.

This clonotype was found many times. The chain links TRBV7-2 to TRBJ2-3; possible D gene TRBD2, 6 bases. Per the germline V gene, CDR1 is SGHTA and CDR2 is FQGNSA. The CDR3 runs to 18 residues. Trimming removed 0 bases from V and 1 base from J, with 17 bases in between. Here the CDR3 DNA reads TGTGCCAGCAGCTTAGCGTCATGGGGGGAAAGTGGCACAGATACGCAGTATTTT. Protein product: CASSLASWGESGTDTQYF.

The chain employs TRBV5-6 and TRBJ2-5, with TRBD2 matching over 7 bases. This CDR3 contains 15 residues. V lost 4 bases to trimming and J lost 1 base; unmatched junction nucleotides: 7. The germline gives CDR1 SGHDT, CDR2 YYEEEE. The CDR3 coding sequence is TGTGCCAGCAGCCCACCCGGACTAGTCCAAGAGACCCAGTACTTC. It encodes CASSPPGLVQETQYF. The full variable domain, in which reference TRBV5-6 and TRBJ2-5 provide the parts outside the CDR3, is DAGVTQSPTHLIKTRGQQVTLRCSPKSGHDTVSWYQQALGQGPQFIFQYYEEEERQRGNFPDRFSGHQFPNYSSELNVNALLLGDSALYLCASSPPGLVQETQYFGPGTRLLVL.

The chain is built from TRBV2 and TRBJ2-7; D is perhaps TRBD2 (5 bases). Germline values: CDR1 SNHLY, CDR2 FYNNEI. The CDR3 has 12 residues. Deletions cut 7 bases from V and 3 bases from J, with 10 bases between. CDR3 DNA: TGTGCCAGCACAGGCGGAGGCTACGAGCAGTACTTC. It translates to CASTGGGYEQYF. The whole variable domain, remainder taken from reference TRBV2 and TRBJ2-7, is EPEVTQTPSHQVTQMGQEVILRCVPISNHLYFYWYRQILGQKVEFLVSFYNNEISEKSEIFDDQFSVERPDGSNFTLKIRSTKLEDSAMYFCASTGGGYEQYFGPGTRLTVT.

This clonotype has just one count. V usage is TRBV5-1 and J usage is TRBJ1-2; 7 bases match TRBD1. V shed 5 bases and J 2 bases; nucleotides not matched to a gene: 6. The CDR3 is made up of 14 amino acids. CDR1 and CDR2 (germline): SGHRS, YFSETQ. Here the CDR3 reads CASRFGTANYGYTF. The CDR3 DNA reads TGCGCCAGCAGGTTTGGGACAGCCAACTATGGCTACACCTTC.

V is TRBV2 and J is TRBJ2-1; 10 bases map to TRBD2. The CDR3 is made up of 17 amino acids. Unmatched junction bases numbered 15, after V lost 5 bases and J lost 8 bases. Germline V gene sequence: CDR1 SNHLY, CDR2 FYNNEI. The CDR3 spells CASSPSLIAGGADEQFF. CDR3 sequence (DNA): TGTGCCAGCAGTCCTAGCTTGATAGCGGGAGGTGCCGATGAGCAGTTCTTC.

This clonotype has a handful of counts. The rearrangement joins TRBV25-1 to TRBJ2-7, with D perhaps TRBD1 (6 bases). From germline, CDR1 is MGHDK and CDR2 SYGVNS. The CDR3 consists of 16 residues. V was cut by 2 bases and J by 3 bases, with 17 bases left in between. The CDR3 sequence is CASSEGGHPIGYEQYF. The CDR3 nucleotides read TGTGCCAGCAGTGAAGGGGGCCACCCGATCGGCTACGAGCAGTACTTC.

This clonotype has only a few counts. CDR3 amino acids: CASSPHGRGSYNEQFF. The CDR3 DNA reads as TGTGCCAGCAGCCCCCATGGGCGGGGCTCCTACAATGAGCAGTTCTTC. V is TRBV14 and J is TRBJ2-1; perhaps TRBD2 as D (6 bases). This CDR3 spans 16 amino acids. Looked up from germline, CDR1 is SGHDN and CDR2 is FVKESK. Trimming shortened V by 4 bases and J by 0 bases, and 13 bases separated the two germline ends.

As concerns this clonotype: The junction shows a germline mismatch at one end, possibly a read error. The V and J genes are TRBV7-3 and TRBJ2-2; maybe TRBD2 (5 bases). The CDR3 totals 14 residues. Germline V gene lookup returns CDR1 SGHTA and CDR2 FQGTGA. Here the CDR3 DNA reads TGTGCCAGCAGCTTAAACAGAGACACCGGGGAGCTGTATTTT. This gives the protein CASSLNRDTGELYF.

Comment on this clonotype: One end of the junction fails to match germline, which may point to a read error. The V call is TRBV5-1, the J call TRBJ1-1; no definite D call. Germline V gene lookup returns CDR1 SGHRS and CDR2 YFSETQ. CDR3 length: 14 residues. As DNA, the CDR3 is TGCGCCAGCATCTTGGCTGGCGGGAACACTGAAGCTTTCTTT. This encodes CASILAGGNTEAFF.

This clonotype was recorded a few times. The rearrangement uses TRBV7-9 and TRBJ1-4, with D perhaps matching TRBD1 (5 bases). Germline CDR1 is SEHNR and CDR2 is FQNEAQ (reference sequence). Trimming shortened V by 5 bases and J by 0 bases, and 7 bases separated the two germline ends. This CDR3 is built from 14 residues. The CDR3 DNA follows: TGTGCCAGCAGCGACAGAACAACTAATGAAAAACTGTTTTTT. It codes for CASSDRTTNEKLFF.

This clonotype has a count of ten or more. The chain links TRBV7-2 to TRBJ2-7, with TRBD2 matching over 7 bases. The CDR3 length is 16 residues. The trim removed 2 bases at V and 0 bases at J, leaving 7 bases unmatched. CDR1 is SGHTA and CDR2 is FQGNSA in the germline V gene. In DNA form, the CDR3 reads TGTGCCAGCAGCTTAACTGTGGGACTAAGCTCCTACGAGCAGTACTTC. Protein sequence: CASSLTVGLSSYEQYF.

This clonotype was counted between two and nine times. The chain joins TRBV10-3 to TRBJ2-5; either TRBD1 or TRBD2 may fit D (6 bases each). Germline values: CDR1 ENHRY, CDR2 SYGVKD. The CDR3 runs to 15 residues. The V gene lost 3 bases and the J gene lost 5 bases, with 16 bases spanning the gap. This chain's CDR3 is CAISEGGGLLETQYF. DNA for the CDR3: TGTGCCATCAGTGAAGGAGGGGGGCTCTTGGAGACCCAGTACTTC.

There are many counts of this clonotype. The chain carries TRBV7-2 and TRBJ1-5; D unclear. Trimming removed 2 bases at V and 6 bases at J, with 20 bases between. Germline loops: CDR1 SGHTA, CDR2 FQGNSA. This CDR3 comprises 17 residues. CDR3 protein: CASSLLAGTVGSQPQHF. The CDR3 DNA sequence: TGTGCCAGCAGCTTACTGGCAGGTACCGTAGGGAGTCAGCCCCAGCATTTT.